A single sample is the source of the 17 T cell receptor beta chains below, sequenced in a study of regulatory T cells in long-lasting Graves disease. Time point here: newly diagnosed GD, antithyroid drugs for less than 3 months. After RNA was extracted from PBMCs, the TCR library was made from it. The authors built TCR beta libraries using iRepertoire HTBI primers and Arm-PCR of CDR3 regions. One entry per CDR3 protein results from TCRdb running MiXCR on the multiplex PCR reads. In the table there are hundreds of thousands of distinct CDR3 sequences, about a sixth of which are singletons. These same data were also listed under a study on T cells in Graves' hyperthyroidism and ophthalmopathy.

The material sequenced was peripheral blood mononuclear cells (PBMCs), taken at new diagnosis, from a patient treated with antithyroid drugs. The receptors here all came from a man aged 35-49 years with Graves disease.

The chain combines TRBV7-3 with TRBJ2-4; no firm D call. Trimming took 4 bases from V and 6 from J, leaving 10 bases between them. This CDR3 is 13 amino acids long. Germline CDR1 is SGHTA and CDR2 is FQGTGA. This CDR3 reads CASSSGPINIQYF. The CDR3 DNA reads TGTGCCAGCAGCTCCGGACCGATAAACATTCAGTACTTC.

V and J are TRBV28 and TRBJ1-6; D is uncertain. The ends were cut back, 6 bases at V and 0 bases at J, with 12 bases in the middle. The germline V gene has CDR1 MDHEN and CDR2 SYDVKM. This CDR3 has 16 residues. CDR3 protein: CASRGGSSSYNSPLHF. For the CDR3, the DNA is TGTGCCAGCAGGGGTGGGTCCAGCTCCTATAATTCACCCCTCCACTTT.

The DNA for the CDR3 is TGTGCCAGCAGTTTGAACAGGGGCCTAAACACCATATATTTT. It is translated as CASSLNRGLNTIYF. J is TRBJ1-3 and V is TRBV6-2 or TRBV6-3, with 7 bases aligning to TRBD1. The V gene end was trimmed by 4 bases and the J gene end by 6 bases; junction bases not matched to a gene: 6. The CDR3 length is 14 residues. Germline V gene data show CDR1 as MNHEY and CDR2 as SVGEGT.

This clonotype was observed at least ten times. The chain uses TRBV5-1 and TRBJ2-2, with D perhaps matching TRBD1 (5 bases). The CDR3 loop spans 14 amino acids. Between the trimmed V and J ends, which lost 4 bases and 4 bases, there was a span of 11 bases. Per germline, CDR1 SGHRS and CDR2 YFSETQ. The CDR3 DNA is TGCGCCAGCAGCCCCGACAGAACCACCGGGGAGCTGTTTTTT. It translates to CASSPDRTTGELFF.

Only a few counts were recorded for this clonotype. The CDR3 DNA sequence: TGTGCCAGCAGCCAAGATCATCAGGGGGCAGAGACCCAGTACTTC. This gives the protein CASSQDHQGAETQYF. This chain links TRBV3-1 with TRBJ2-5; 8 bases fit TRBD1. Trimming removed 0 bases from V and 4 bases from J; junction bases left unmatched: 4. The CDR3 is 15 amino acids. Per germline, CDR1 LGHDT and CDR2 YNNKEL (reference sequence).

This clonotype occurred many times. V gene TRBV12-5 combines with J gene TRBJ2-1, with 9 positions matching TRBD2. CDR3 length equals 17 residues. V dropped 0 bases and J dropped 7; count of bases not matched to a gene: 10. CDR1 and CDR2 from the germline V gene are LGHNT and FRNRAP. The CDR3 region has the DNA TGTGCTAGTGGTTTGGTACCGGCTAGCGGGGTGGGGAATGAGCAGTTCTTC. Its protein product is CASGLVPASGVGNEQFF.

This clonotype was detected ten times or more. The chain has TRBV28 and TRBJ2-7; TRBD1 matches at 10 bases. Germline-derived CDR1 and CDR2 are MDHEN and SYDVKM. V shed 1 base and J 0 bases; nucleotides not matched to a gene: 3. The CDR3 has 16 amino acids. The CDR3 loop reads CASSLLTGGASYEQYF. The CDR3 nucleotides read TGTGCCAGCAGTTTATTGACAGGGGGCGCCTCCTACGAGCAGTACTTC. The full variable domain, with the rest looked up from reference TRBV28 and TRBJ2-7, is DVKVTQSSRYLVKRTGEKVFLECVQDMDHENMFWYRQDPGLGLRLIYFSYDVKMKEKGDIPEGYSVSREKKERFSLILESASTNQTSMYLCASSLLTGGASYEQYFGPGTRLTVT.

At least ten counts were recorded for this clonotype. The chain recombines TRBV28 with TRBJ2-1, with D perhaps matching TRBD1 (5 bases). Germline CDR1 reads MDHEN; CDR2 reads SYDVKM. Deletions cut 9 bases from V and 5 bases from J, with 8 bases between. The CDR3 sequence is 11 residues long. CDR3: CARGHHNEQFF. In nucleotides, the CDR3 is TGTGCCAGGGGGCACCACAATGAGCAGTTCTTC. Combining the CDR3 with reference TRBV28 and TRBJ2-1 gives the whole variable domain DVKVTQSSRYLVKRTGEKVFLECVQDMDHENMFWYRQDPGLGLRLIYFSYDVKMKEKGDIPEGYSVSREKKERFSLILESASTNQTSMYLCARGHHNEQFFGPGTRLTVL.

This clonotype was counted at least ten times. J is TRBJ2-7 and V is TRBV5-1; possibly TRBD1 for D (6 bases). CDR1 is SGHRS, CDR2 YFSETQ, per germline. The CDR3 length is 15 residues. Trimming cost V 0 bases and J 0 bases, with 10 bases left between them. The CDR3: CASSLAGTSSYEQYF. The DNA of the CDR3 is TGCGCCAGCAGCTTGGCGGGGACAAGCTCCTACGAGCAGTACTTC. The full variable domain, with the rest looked up from reference TRBV5-1 and TRBJ2-7, is KAGVTQTPRYLIKTRGQQVTLSCSPISGHRSVSWYQQTPGQGLQFLFEYFSETQRNKGNFPGRFSGRQFSNSRSEMNVSTLELGDSALYLCASSLAGTSSYEQYFGPGTRLTVT.

This clonotype has more than one count but fewer than ten. The V and J genes are TRBV9 and TRBJ2-7; D not resolved. Germline-derived CDR1 and CDR2 are SGDLS and YYNGEE. The CDR3 loop spans 14 amino acids. V was shortened by 3 bases and J by 4 bases, with 14 bases between the two germline ends. Here the CDR3 DNA reads TGTGCCAGCAGCGCCCCAGGAAAACTGTACGAGCAGTACTTC. This codes for CASSAPGKLYEQYF.

This clonotype occurred many times. CDR3 loop: CAISDRGSGGGPYEQYF. Here the CDR3 DNA reads TGTGCCATCAGTGATCGCGGCAGCGGCGGGGGGCCCTACGAGCAGTACTTC. The chain combines TRBV10-3 with TRBJ2-7; 8 bases match TRBD2. Unmatched junction bases numbered 12, after V lost 3 bases and J lost 2 bases. Germline V gene lookup returns CDR1 ENHRY and CDR2 SYGVKD. This CDR3 contains 17 residues.

This clonotype was recorded at least ten times. The J gene is TRBJ2-7, the V gene TRBV7-6; D not certain. Germline CDR1 reads SGHVS; CDR2 reads FNYEAQ. V lost 0 bases and J lost 2, with 8 bases in between. The CDR3 runs 14 residues. Here the CDR3 DNA reads TGTGCCAGCAGCTTAGCTGGCAGTACCTACGAGCAGTACTTC. Protein product: CASSLAGSTYEQYF.

This clonotype occurred many times. Here the CDR3 reads CASSYHHRHEQYF. As DNA, the CDR3 is TGTGCCAGCAGTTACCACCACCGTCACGAGCAGTACTTC. The J gene is TRBJ2-7, the V gene TRBV27; no reliable D call. The V and J ends lost 4 bases and 5 bases respectively, with 12 bases between them. Germline V gene lookup returns CDR1 MNHEY and CDR2 SMNVEV (reference sequence). The CDR3 has 13 amino acids.

There are many counts of this clonotype. The V and J genes are TRBV28 and TRBJ2-1; D possibly corresponds to TRBD2 (6 bases). The last part of the DNA fits TRBJ2-5 better; the J call may be wrong. In germline, CDR1 is MDHEN, CDR2 SYDVKM. The CDR3 spans 14 residues. The CDR3 DNA reads TGTGCCAGCAGTTCGGTAGGACTAACGGAGACCCAGTACTTC. The encoded protein is CASSSVGLTETQYF.

V usage is TRBV5-1 and J usage is TRBJ2-1, with D perhaps TRBD2 (6 bases). From germline, CDR1 is SGHRS and CDR2 YFSETQ. CDR3 size: 16 residues. The V gene lost 4 bases and the J gene lost 0 bases, with 14 bases spanning the gap. The CDR3 protein is CASSPRGIYSYNEQFF. The DNA for the CDR3 is TGCGCCAGCAGCCCCCGGGGGATCTACTCCTACAATGAGCAGTTCTTC.

Of note for this clonotype: It is likely a read error: a sequence one base away is far more abundant. The chain recombines TRBV6-2 or TRBV6-3 with TRBJ1-2, with D possibly matching TRBD1 (6 bases). The CDR3 loop spans 13 amino acids. Germline V lookup: CDR1 MNHEY, CDR2 SVGEGT. The CDR3 here is CVSSEGENYGYTF. The CDR3 nucleotides read TGTGTCAGCAGTGAGGGGGAGAACTATGGCTACACCTTC.

The chain uses TRBV5-5 and TRBJ2-7; D is undetermined. Germline V CDR1 and CDR2: SGHKS, YYEKEE (reference sequence). Deletions cut 2 bases from V and 2 bases from J, with 11 bases between. This CDR3 is built from 14 residues. In nucleotides, the CDR3 is TGTGCCAGCAGCTTCGCCAGTCACCCCTACGAGCAGTACTTC. Protein product: CASSFASHPYEQYF.